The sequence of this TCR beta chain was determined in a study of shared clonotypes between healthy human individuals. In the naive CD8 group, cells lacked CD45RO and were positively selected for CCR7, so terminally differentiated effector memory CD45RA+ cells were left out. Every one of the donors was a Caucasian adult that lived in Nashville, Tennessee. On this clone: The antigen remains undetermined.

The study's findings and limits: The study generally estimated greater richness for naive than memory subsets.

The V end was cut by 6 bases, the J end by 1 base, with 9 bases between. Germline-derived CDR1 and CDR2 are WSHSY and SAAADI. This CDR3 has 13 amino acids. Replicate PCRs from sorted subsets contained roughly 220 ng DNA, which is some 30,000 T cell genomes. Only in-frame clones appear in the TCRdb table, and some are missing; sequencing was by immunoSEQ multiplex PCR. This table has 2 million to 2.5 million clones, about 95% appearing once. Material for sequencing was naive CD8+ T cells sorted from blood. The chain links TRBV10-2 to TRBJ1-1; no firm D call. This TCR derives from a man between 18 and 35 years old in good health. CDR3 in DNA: TGCGCCAGCAGGATGGACGGGAACACTGAAGCTTTCTTT. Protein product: CASRMDGNTEAFF.